The present entry profiles one T cell receptor beta chain with its context. In germline, CDR1 is SGDLS, CDR2 YYNGEE. The CDR3 has 16 residues. The sample comes from a study of T cells expressing NK-cell markers. TCRdb processed the 5' RACE reads again and assigns one entry to each CDR3 protein, with no DNA. The sample data list about half a million distinct CDR3 sequences. The V and J genes are TRBV9 and TRBJ2-3; TCRdb lists TRBD1, though no DNA is available to test this call. The sequence derives from a woman in her forties or fifties in good health. Sequencing used blood T cells: a sorted CD56 or NKG2C T cell subset, CD4+ or CD8+ T cells, or bulk PBMC T cells (not recorded which). CDR3 amino acids: CASSVAGRDGSDTQYF.